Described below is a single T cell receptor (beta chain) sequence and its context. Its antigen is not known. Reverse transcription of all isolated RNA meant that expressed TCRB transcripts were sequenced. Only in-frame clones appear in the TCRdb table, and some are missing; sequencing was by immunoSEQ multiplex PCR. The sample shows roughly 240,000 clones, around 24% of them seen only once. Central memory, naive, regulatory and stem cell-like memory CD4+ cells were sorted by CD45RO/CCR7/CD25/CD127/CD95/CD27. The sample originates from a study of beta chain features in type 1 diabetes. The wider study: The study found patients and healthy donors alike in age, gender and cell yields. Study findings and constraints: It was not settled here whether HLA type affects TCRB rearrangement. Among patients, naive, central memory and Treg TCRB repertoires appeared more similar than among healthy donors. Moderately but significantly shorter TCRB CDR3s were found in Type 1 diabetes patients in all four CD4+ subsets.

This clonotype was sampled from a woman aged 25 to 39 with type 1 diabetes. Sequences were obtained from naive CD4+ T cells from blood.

In nucleotides, the CDR3 is TGTGCCAGCAATGTTGGGCAGGTCATTAACTATGGCTACACCTTC. Its protein is CASNVGQVINYGYTF. V usage is TRBV6-6 and J usage is TRBJ1-2; D is ambiguous. V lost 7 bases and J 1 base, leaving 16 bases between the germline ends. The CDR3 spans 15 residues. The germline V gene has CDR1 MNHNY and CDR2 SVGAGI (reference sequence).